The 4 T cell receptor beta chains given below trace back to one sample, sequenced in a study of beta chain features in type 1 diabetes. Study outcomes and limitations: Significant though moderate, a shortening of TCRB CDR3s appeared in all four CD4+ subsets of Type 1 diabetes patients.

Of the isolated RNA, all was reverse transcribed, and so the sequenced material was expressed TCRB transcripts. This table comes from immunoSEQ multiplex PCR, and its TCRdb copy is limited to in-frame clones, with some not included. In the table there are some 700,000 clones, roughly 13% of which are singletons. The antigens for these receptors are not known. Sample: naive CD4+ T cells from blood. The receptors come from a young man with type 1 diabetes.

In this sample, this clone turned up a few times. This chain links TRBV5-6 with TRBJ2-7; D remains unclear. The germline V gene encodes CDR1 SGHDT and CDR2 YYEEEE. The V and J ends lost 3 bases and 7 bases respectively, with 11 bases between them. The CDR3 spans 12 residues. The CDR3 DNA follows: TGTGCCAGCAGCTCAGGACCCTTAGAGCAGTACTTC. As protein: CASSSGPLEQYF.

This sequence joins TRBV4-1 and TRBJ2-5; TRBD1 matches at 12 bases. V lost 4 bases, J lost 5 bases, and 5 bases stayed unmatched. This CDR3 spans 15 amino acids. Germline-derived CDR1 and CDR2 are MGHRA and YSYEKL. The DNA for the CDR3 is TGCGCCAGCAGCCTGGGACAGGGGGCAGGGGAGACCCAGTACTTC. Residues: CASSLGQGAGETQYF.

The V gene is TRBV18, the J gene TRBJ2-7; 8 positions match TRBD1. Germline CDR1 reads KGHSH; CDR2 reads LQKENI. The CDR3 extends over 13 amino acids. The V gene end was trimmed by 5 bases and the J gene end by 4 bases; junction bases not matched to a gene: 4. CDR3 DNA sequence: TGTGCCAGCTCATACCAGGGGGCTTACGAGCAGTACTTC. Residues: CASSYQGAYEQYF.

In its sample, this clone was seen a few times. The chain employs TRBV30 and TRBJ1-2; no firm D call. The CDR3 runs to 13 residues. Deletions cut 8 bases from V and 2 bases from J, with 15 bases between. Looked up from germline, CDR1 is GTSNPN and CDR2 is SVGIG (reference sequence). CDR3 residues: CAMEEGTNYGYTF. CDR3 in DNA: TGTGCCATGGAAGAGGGCACGAACTATGGCTACACCTTC.